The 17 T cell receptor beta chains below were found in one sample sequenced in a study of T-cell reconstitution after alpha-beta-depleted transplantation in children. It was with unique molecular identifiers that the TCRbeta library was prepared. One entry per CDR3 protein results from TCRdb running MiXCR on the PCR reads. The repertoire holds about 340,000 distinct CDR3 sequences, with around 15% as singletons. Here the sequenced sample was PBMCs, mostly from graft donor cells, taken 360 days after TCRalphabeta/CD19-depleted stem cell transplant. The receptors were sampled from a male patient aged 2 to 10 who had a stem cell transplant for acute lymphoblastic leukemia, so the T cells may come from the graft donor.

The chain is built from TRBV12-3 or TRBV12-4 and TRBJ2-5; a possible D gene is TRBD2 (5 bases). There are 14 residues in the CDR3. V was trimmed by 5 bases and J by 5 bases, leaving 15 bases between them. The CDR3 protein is CASSGGLARETQYF. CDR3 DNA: TGTGCCAGCAGTGGAGGACTCGCGAGGGAGACCCAGTACTTC.

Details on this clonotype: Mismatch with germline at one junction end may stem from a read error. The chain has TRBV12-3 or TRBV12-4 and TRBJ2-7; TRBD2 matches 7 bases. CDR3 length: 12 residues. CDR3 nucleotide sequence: TGTTCCAGCAGTTGGGGGGGTCACGAGCAGTACTTC. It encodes CSSSWGGHEQYF.

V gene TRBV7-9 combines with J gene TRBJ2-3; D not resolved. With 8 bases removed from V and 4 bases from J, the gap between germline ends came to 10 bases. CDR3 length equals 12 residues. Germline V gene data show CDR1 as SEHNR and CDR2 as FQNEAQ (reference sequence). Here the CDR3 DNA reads TGTGCCAGCCGCTGGAGCGCAGATACGCAGTATTTT. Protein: CASRWSADTQYF.

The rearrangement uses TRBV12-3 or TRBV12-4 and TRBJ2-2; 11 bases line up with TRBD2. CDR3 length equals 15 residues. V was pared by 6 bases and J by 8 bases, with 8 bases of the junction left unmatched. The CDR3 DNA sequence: TGTGCCAGCAGACGTTTAGCGGGAGGGGTGGGGGAGCTGTTTTTT. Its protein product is CASRRLAGGVGELFF.

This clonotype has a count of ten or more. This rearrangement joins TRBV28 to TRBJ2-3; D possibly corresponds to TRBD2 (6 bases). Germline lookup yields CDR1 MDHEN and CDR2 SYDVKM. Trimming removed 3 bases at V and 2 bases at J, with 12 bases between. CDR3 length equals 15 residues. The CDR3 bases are TGTGCCAGCAGTTTTTGGGACTCCGTCACAGATACGCAGTATTTT. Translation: CASSFWDSVTDTQYF.

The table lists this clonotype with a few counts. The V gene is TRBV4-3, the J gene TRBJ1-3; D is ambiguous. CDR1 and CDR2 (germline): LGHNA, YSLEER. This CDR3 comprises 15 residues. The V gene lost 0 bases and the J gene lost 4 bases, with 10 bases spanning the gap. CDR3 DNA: TGCGCCAGCAGCCAAGACGACATCTCAGGAAACACCATATATTTT. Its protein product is CASSQDDISGNTIYF.

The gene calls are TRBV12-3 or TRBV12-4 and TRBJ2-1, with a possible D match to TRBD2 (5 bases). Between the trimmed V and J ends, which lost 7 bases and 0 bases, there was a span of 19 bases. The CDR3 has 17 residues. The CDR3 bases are TGTGCCAGCACCTCGGACTTAAGCGGTTACTCCTACAATGAGCAGTTCTTC. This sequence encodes CASTSDLSGYSYNEQFF.

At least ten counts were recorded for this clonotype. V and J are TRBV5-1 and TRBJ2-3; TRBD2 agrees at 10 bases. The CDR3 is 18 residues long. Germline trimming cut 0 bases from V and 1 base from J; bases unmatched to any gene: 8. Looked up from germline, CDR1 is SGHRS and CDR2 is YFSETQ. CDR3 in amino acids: CASSLGVAGGRGTDTQYF. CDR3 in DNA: TGCGCCAGCAGCTTGGGGGTAGCGGGAGGCCGAGGCACAGATACGCAGTATTTT. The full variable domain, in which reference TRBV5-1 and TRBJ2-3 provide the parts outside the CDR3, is KAGVTQTPRYLIKTRGQQVTLSCSPISGHRSVSWYQQTPGQGLQFLFEYFSETQRNKGNFPGRFSGRQFSNSRSEMNVSTLELGDSALYLCASSLGVAGGRGTDTQYFGPGTRLTVL.

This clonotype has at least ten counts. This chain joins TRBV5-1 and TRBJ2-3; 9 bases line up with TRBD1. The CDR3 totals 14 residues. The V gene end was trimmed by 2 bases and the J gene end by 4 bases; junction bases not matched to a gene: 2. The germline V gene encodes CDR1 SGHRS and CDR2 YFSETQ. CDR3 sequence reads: CASSLQGAADTQYF. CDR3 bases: TGCGCCAGCAGCTTACAGGGGGCCGCAGATACGCAGTATTTT.

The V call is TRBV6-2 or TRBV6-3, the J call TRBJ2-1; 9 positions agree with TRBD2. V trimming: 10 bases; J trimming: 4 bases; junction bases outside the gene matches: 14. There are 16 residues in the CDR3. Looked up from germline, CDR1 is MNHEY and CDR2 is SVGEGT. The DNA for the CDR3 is TGTGCCACCTGGGGACTAGCAGGAGGTTGGTACAATGAGCAGTTCTTC. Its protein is CATWGLAGGWYNEQFF.

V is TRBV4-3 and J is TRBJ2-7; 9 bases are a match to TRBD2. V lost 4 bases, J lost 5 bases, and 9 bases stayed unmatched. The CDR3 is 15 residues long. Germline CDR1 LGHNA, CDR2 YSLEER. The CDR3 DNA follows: TGCGCCAGCAGCCTCTTCGGCGGGAGGGCGGACGAGCAGTACTTC. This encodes CASSLFGGRADEQYF.

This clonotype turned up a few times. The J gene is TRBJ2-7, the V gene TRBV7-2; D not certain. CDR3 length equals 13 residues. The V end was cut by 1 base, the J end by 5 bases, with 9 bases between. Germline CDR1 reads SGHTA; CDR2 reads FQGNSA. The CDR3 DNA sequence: TGTGCCAGCAGCTTAGTTCCCGACGACGAGCAGTACTTC. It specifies CASSLVPDDEQYF.

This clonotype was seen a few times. The CDR3 protein is CSVVTGYRYEQYF. The CDR3 DNA reads TGCAGCGTTGTGACAGGGTATCGCTACGAGCAGTACTTC. This chain links TRBV29-1 with TRBJ2-7; 7 nucleotides align to TRBD1. Trimming took 4 bases from V and 3 from J; bases not matched to a gene: 6. This CDR3 spans 13 amino acids. Germline CDR1 reads SQVTM; CDR2 reads ANQGSEA.

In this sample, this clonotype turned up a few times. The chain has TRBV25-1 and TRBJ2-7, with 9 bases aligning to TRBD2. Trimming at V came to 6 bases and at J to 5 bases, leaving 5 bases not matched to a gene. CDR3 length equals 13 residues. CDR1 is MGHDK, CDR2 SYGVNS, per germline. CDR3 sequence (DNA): TGTGCCAGCAGGGGCCTAGCGGGAAACGAGCAGTACTTC. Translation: CASRGLAGNEQYF.

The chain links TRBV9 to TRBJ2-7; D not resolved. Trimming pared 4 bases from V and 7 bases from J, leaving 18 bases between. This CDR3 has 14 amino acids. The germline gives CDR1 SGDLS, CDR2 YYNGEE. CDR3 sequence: CASSPEQWALEQYF. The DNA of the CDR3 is TGTGCCAGCAGCCCAGAGCAGTGGGCCCTAGAGCAGTACTTC.

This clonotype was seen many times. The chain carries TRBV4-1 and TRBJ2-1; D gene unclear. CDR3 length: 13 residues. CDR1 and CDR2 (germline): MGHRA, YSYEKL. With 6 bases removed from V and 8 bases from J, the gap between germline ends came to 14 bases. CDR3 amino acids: CASSQTTQYEQFF. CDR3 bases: TGCGCCAGCAGTCAGACAACCCAATATGAGCAGTTCTTC.

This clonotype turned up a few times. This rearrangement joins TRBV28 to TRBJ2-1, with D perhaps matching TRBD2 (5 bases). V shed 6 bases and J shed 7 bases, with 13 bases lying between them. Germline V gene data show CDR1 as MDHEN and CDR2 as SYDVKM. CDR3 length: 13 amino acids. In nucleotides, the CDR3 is TGTGCCAGCAGGGGGAGTCTAGGGAATGAGCAGTTCTTC. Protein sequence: CASRGSLGNEQFF.